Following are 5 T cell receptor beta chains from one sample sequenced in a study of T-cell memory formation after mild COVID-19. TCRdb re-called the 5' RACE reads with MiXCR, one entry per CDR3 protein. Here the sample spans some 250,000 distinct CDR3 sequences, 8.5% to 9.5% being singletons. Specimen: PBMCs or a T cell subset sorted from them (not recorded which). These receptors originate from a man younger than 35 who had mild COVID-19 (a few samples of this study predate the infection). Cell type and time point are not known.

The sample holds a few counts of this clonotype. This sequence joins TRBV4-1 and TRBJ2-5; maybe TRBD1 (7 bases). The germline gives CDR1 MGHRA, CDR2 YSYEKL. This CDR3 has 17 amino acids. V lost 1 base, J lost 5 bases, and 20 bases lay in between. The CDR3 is CASSQVGQAHGGETQYF. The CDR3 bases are TGCGCCAGCAGCCAAGTAGGACAGGCTCATGGGGGGGAGACCCAGTACTTC.

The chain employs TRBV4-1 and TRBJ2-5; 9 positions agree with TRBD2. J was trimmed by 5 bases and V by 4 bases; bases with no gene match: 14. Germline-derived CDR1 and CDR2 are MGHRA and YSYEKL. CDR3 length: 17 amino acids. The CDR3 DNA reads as TGCGCCAGCAGCCCCACCGGAGGGCGGGGGGGCCGGGAGACCCAGTACTTC. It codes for CASSPTGGRGGRETQYF.

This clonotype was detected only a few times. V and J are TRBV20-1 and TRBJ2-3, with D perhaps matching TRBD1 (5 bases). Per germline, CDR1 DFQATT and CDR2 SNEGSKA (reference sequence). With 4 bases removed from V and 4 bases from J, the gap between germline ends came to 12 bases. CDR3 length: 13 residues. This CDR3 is CSAKIGASDTQYF. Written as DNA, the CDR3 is TGCAGTGCTAAGATAGGGGCTTCAGATACGCAGTATTTT.

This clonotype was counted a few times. CDR3 nucleotide sequence: TGCGCCAGCAGCTTGGCGTTTGATACAGGGTGGAAGGACACCGGGGAGCTGTTTTTT. This encodes CASSLAFDTGWKDTGELFF. The gene calls are TRBV5-1 and TRBJ2-2; D is possibly TRBD1 (6 bases). The CDR3 has 19 residues. V dropped 0 bases and J dropped 3 bases, with 21 bases sitting between them. The V gene's germline CDR1 is SGHRS and CDR2 YFSETQ.

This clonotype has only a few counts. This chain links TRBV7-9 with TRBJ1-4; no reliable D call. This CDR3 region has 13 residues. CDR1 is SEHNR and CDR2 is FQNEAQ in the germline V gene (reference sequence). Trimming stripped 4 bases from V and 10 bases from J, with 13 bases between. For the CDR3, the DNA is TGTGCCAGCAGCTCCCCAATACCGATAAAACTGTTTTTT. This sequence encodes CASSSPIPIKLFF.